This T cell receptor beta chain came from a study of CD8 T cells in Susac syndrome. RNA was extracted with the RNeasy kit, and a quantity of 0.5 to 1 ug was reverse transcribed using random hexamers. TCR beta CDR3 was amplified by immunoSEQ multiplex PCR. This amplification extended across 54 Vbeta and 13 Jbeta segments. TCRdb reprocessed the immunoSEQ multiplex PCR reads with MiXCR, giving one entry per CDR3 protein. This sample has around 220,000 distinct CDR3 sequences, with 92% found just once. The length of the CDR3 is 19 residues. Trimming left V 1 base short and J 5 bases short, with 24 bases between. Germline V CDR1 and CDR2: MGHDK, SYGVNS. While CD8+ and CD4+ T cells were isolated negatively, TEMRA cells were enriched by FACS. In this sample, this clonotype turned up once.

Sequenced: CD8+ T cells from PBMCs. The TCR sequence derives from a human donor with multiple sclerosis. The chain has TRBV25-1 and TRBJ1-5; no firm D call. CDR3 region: CASSESFSVGSQGDQPQHF. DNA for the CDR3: TGTGCCAGCAGTGAATCTTTTTCTGTCGGCAGCCAAGGAGATCAGCCCCAGCATTTT.